What follows are 3 T cell receptor beta chains derived from one specimen sequenced in a study of T cell clonality in common variable immunodeficiency. Sequencing was performed with immunoSEQ multiplex PCR; in TCRdb, only in-frame clones are kept and a portion is missing. The table lists some 44,000 clones, with no singletons. Sequencing was done on a sample of peripheral blood mononuclear cells. Source of these receptors: a person aged 18 to 69 in good health.

This clone was recorded many times. From the germline J gene comes the end of the CDR3, since the read stops 3 residues before it. The V call is TRBV5-4, the J call TRBJ1-4; D gene ambiguous. CDR1 is SGHNT and CDR2 is YYREEE in the germline V gene (reference sequence). Between the trimmed V and J ends, which lost 3 bases and 0 bases, there was a span of 12 bases. The CDR3 contains 16 residues. CDR3 residues: CASSSDTDATNEKLFF. The DNA read from the CDR3 is TGTGCCAGCAGCTCAGACACGGATGCAACTAATGAAAAA. The complete variable domain, with remaining parts taken from reference TRBV5-4 and TRBJ1-4, reads ETGVTQSPTHLIKTRGQQVTLRCSSQSGHNTVSWYQQALGQGPQFIFQYYREEENGRGNFPPRFSGLQFPNYSSELNVNALELDDSALYLCASSSDTDATNEKLFFGSGTQLSVL.

This clone came up many times. The sequence runs out 3 residues before the end of the CDR3; the remainder is reconstructed from the germline J gene. The V and J genes are TRBV7-2 and TRBJ2-1; 8 bases match TRBD1. This CDR3 region has 13 residues. The junction had 4 bases not matched to a gene; V was cut back by 5 bases and J by 7 bases. Germline CDR1 is SGHTA and CDR2 is FQGNSA. CDR3 DNA (partial): TGTGCCAGCAGCGACAACAGGGGGAATGAG. Amino acids: CASSDNRGNE. The whole CDR3 protein reads CASSDNRGNEQFF.

This clone was observed a few times. An end of the junction does not agree with germline; a read error may underlie this. The CDR3 reads CSSAPPPGWETQYF. CDR3 DNA (partial): TGTTCCAGCGCCCCTCCCCCGGGGTGGGAGACC. This chain uses TRBV7-9 with TRBJ2-5; D may be TRBD2 (5 bases). The missing CDR3 end, 3 residues past where the read stops, is filled in from the germline J gene. Germline assignment: CDR1 SEHNR and CDR2 FQNEAQ (reference sequence). The CDR3 spans 14 residues. Complete variable domain (other parts from reference TRBV7-9 and TRBJ2-5): DTGVSQNPRHKITKRGQNVTFRCDPISEHNRLYWYRQTLGQGPEFLTYFQNEAQLEKSRLLSDRFSAERPKGSFSTLEIQRTEQGDSAMYLCSSAPPPGWETQYFGPGTRLLVL.